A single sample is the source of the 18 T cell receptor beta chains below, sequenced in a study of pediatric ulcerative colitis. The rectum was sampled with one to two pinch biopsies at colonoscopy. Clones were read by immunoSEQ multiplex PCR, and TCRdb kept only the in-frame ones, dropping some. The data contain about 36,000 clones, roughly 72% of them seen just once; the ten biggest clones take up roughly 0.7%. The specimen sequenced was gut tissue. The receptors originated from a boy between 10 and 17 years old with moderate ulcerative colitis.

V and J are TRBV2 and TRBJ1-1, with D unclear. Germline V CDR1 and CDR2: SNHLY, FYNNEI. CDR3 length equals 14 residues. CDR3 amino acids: CATSVETTNTEAFF. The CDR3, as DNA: TGTGCAACCAGCGTAGAGACAACGAACACTGAAGCTTTCTTT.

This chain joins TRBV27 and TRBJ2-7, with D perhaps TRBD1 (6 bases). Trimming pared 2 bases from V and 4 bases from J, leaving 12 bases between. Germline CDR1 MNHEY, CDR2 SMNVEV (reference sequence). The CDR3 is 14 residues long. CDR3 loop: CASSLGGRGYEQYF. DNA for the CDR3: TGTGCCAGCAGTTTAGGGGGCCGGGGATACGAGCAGTACTTC.

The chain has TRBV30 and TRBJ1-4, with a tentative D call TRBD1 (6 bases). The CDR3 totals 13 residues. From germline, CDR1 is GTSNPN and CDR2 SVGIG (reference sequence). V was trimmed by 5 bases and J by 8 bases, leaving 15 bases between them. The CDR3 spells CAWLSRGREKLFF. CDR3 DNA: TGTGCCTGGCTAAGCAGGGGAAGGGAAAAACTGTTTTTT.

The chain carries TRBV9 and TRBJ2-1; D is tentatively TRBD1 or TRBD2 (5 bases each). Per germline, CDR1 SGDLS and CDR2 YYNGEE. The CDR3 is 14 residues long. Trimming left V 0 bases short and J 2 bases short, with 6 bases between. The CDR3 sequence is CASSVEGPYNEQFF. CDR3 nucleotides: TGTGCCAGCAGCGTAGAGGGACCCTACAATGAGCAGTTCTTC.

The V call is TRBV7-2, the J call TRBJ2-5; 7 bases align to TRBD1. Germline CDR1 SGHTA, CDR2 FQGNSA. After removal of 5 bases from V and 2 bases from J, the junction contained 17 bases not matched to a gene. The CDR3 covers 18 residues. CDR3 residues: CASSPLRSGTDSQETQYF. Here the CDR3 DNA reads TGTGCCAGCAGCCCACTCCGATCCGGGACAGATTCTCAAGAGACCCAGTACTTC.

The CDR3 DNA sequence: TGTGCCAGCAGTTTACAGGGCAGTGGCTACACCTTC. Protein sequence: CASSLQGSGYTF. This sequence joins TRBV6-1 and TRBJ1-2, with D maybe TRBD1 (6 bases). Germline lookup yields CDR1 MNHNS and CDR2 SASEGT. V was trimmed by 5 bases and J by 7 bases, leaving 11 bases between them. The CDR3 is 12 residues long.

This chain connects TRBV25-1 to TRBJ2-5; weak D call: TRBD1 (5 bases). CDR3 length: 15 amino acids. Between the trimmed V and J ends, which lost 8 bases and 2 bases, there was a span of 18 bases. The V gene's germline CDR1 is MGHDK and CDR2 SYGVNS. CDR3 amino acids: CASRSLRQPQETQYF. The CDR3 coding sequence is TGTGCCAGCCGATCTCTTAGACAGCCACAAGAGACCCAGTACTTC.

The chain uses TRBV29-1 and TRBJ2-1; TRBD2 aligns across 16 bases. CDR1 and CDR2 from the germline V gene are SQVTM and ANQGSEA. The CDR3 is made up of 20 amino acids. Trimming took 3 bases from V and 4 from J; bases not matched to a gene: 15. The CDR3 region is CSVELSPGTSGRVPYNEQFF. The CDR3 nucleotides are TGCAGCGTTGAGCTCTCCCCCGGGACTAGCGGGAGGGTACCTTACAATGAGCAGTTCTTC.

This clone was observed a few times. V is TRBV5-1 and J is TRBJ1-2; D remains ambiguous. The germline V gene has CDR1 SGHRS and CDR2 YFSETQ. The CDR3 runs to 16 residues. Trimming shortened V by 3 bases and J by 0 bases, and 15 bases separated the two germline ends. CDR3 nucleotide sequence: TGCGCCAGCAGCTCTGGACTGCACAATACTAACTATGGCTACACCTTC. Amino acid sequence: CASSSGLHNTNYGYTF.

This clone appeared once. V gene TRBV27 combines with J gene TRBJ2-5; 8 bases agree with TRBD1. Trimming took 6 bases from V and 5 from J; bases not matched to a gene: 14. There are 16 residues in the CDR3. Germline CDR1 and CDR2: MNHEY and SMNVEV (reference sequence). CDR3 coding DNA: TGTGCCAGCAGACCCTTTTGGACAGGGTTGTTGGAGACCCAGTACTTC. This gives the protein CASRPFWTGLLETQYF.

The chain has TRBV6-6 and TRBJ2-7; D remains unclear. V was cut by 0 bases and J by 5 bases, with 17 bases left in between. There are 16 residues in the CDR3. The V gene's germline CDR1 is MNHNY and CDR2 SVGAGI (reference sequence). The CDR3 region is CASSYSGSGPWNEQYF. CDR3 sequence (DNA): TGTGCCAGCAGTTACTCAGGATCCGGGCCATGGAACGAGCAGTACTTC.

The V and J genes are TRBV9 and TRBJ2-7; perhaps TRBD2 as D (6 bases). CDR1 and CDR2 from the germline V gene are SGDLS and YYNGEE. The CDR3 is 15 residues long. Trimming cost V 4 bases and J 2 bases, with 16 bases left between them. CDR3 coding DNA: TGTGCCAGCAGCTCCCAGGCGGGGTTTACCTACGAGCAGTACTTC. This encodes CASSSQAGFTYEQYF.

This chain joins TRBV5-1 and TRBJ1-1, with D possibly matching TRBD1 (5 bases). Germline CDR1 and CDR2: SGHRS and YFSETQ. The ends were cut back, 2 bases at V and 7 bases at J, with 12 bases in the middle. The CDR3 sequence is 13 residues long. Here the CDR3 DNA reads TGCGCCAGCAGCTTTGGGGCAGACCTTGAAGCTTTCTTT. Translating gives CASSFGADLEAFF. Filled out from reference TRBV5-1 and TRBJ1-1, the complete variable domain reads KAGVTQTPRYLIKTRGQQVTLSCSPISGHRSVSWYQQTPGQGLQFLFEYFSETQRNKGNFPGRFSGRQFSNSRSEMNVSTLELGDSALYLCASSFGADLEAFFGQGTRLTVV.

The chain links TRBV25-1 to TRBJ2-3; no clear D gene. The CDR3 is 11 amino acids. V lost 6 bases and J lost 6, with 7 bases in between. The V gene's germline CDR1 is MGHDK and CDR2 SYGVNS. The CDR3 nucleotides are TGTGCCAGCAGCCTGGGCGATACGCAGTATTTT. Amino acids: CASSLGDTQYF.

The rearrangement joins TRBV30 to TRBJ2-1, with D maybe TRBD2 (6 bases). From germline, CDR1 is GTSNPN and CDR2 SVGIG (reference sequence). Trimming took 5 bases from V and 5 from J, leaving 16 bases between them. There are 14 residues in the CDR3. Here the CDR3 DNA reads TGTGCCTGGGGCGCCGGAGGGGAAAACAATGAGCAGTTCTTC. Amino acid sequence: CAWGAGGENNEQFF. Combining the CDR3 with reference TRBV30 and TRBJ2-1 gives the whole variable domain SQTIHQWPATLVQPVGSPLSLECTVEGTSNPNLYWYRQAAGRGLQLLFYSVGIGQISSEVPQNLSASRPQDRQFILSSKKLLLSDSGFYLCAWGAGGENNEQFFGPGTRLTVL.

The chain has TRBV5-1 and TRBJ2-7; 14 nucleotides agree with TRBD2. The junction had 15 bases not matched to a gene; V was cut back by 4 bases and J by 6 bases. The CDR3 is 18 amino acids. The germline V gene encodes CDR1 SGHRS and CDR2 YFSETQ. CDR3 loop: CASSPWGGTSGSFGEQYF. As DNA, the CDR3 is TGCGCCAGCAGCCCGTGGGGGGGGACTAGCGGGAGCTTCGGCGAGCAGTACTTC.

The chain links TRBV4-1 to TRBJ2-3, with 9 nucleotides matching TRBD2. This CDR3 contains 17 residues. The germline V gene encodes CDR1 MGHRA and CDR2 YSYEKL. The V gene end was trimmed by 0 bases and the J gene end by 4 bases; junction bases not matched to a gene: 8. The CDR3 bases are TGCGCCAGCAGCCAAGATCTCACTGGACTAGCGCCAGATACGCAGTATTTT. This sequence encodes CASSQDLTGLAPDTQYF.

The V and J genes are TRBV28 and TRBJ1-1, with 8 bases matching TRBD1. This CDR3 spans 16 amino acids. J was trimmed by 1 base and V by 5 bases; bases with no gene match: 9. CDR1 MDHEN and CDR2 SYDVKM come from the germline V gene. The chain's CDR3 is CASSHQGAKGNTEAFF. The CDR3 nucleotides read TGTGCCAGCAGTCATCAGGGGGCGAAAGGGAACACTGAAGCTTTCTTT.